This T cell receptor beta chain stems from a study of blood T cells in healthy people across ages. This clonotype was counted ten times or more. Its ends do not fully match the called genes, so a read error is possible. A second PCR of roughly 6 to 12 cycles used a sample-barcoded 5' primer and a J-beta primer mix. MiXCR was run by TCRdb on the 5' RACE reads, yielding one entry per CDR3 protein. This table has 870,000 or so distinct CDR3 sequences, 25% to 35% appearing once. The CDR3 contains 13 residues. Per germline, CDR1 SGHRS and CDR2 YFSETQ. Sequencing input: blood. The chain has TRBV5-1 and TRBJ2-7; maybe TRBD1 (5 bases). The receptor's source is a woman older than 75 in good health. CDR3 region: CASSLQGAYEQYF. CDR3 coding DNA: TGTGCCAGCAGCTTACAAGGGGCCTACGAGCAGTACTTC.